This T cell receptor (beta chain) comes out of a study of STAT5B mutations in CD4+ large granular lymphocyte leukemia. Study context: Among healthy controls, a particular HLA allele went with more CDR3 'QG' motifs.

As handled by the study authors: Lowest detectable productive clonotype frequency was 2.59 x 10-5. The table came from immunoSEQ multiplex PCR; TCRdb's copy has only in-frame clones and leaves some out. That table furnishes V, J and clone size, whereas the DNA furnished D and trimming. The sample carries approximately 52,000 clones, 55% to 75% recorded once. A note on this clone: As yet, its antigen is unknown.

Germline-derived CDR1 and CDR2 are MNHEY and SMNVEV (reference sequence). The CDR3 has 17 amino acids. V shed 3 bases and J shed 7 bases, with 19 bases lying between them. General observations from the study: TRBV06-family usage was enriched in top patient clones (8/27) versus controls (2/35). Main leukemic clonotypes were patient-specific, but 20% to 25% appeared at low frequency elsewhere.

This TCR was recovered from a human donor in good health. J is TRBJ1-6 and V is TRBV27, with D unresolved. Sequenced input: CD4+ T cells from blood buffy coats. Written as DNA, the CDR3 is TGTGCCAGCAGTTTCGGGATCGGCCCGACGATCAATTCACCCCTCCACTTT. Amino acid sequence: CASSFGIGPTINSPLHF.